Below, 6 T cell receptor beta chains from the same sample are listed, as sequenced in a study of blood T cells in healthy people across ages. A second about 6 to 12 cycle PCR used barcoded and J-beta primers. TCRdb itself ran the 5' RACE reads through MiXCR, one entry per CDR3 protein. The top ten clones hold about 0.69% of a sample with 1 million or so distinct CDR3 sequences, around 27% of them seen once. The sample was also linked to a second study, of T cells of mothers and their children.

Sequences were obtained from blood. The receptor set was obtained from a girl aged 2-10 years in good health.

This chain connects TRBV5-1 to TRBJ2-1; perhaps TRBD1 as D (6 bases). CDR1 SGHRS and CDR2 YFSETQ come from the germline V gene. The CDR3 extends over 15 amino acids. Trimming stripped 0 bases from V and 4 bases from J, with 11 bases between. Here the CDR3 DNA reads TGCGCCAGCAGCTTGGGACAGGTCCGGTACAATGAGCAGTTCTTC. The encoded protein is CASSLGQVRYNEQFF.

V and J are TRBV29-1 and TRBJ2-1, with TRBD2 identical over 10 bases. The CDR3 has 12 amino acids. From germline, CDR1 is SQVTM and CDR2 ANQGSEA. V lost 3 bases to trimming and J lost 12 bases; unmatched junction nucleotides: 5. The CDR3 sequence: CSVDYRLAGQFF. CDR3 sequence (DNA): TGCAGCGTTGACTACAGACTAGCGGGGCAGTTCTTC.

This clonotype was seen a few times. CDR3 loop: CASTRVEQGLSGYTF. The CDR3 DNA reads as TGTGCCAGCACCCGAGTAGAACAGGGGTTGTCCGGCTACACCTTC. The chain carries TRBV7-9 and TRBJ1-2; 7 nucleotides match TRBD1. CDR3 size: 15 residues. The germline V gene has CDR1 SEHNR and CDR2 FQNEAQ (reference sequence). The J segment lost 8 bases and the V segment lost 7 bases, leaving 16 bases of the junction unmatched.

This clonotype was observed a handful of times. This rearrangement joins TRBV4-1 to TRBJ2-6; either TRBD1 or TRBD2 may supply D (5 bases each). The V gene's germline CDR1 is MGHRA and CDR2 YSYEKL. Trimming took 3 bases from V and 1 from J, leaving 25 bases between them. The CDR3 length is 21 residues. For the CDR3, the DNA is TGCGCCAGCAGCCATTCGTGGACTCTTGACAGAGGAACTTCTGGGGCCAACGTCCTGACTTTC. Amino acid sequence: CASSHSWTLDRGTSGANVLTF.

This clonotype was observed a few times. The rearrangement joins TRBV20-1 to TRBJ1-4; weak D call: TRBD1 (6 bases). CDR1 and CDR2 (germline): DFQATT, SNEGSKA (reference sequence). Between the trimmed V and J ends, which lost 3 bases and 8 bases, there was a span of 13 bases. CDR3 length: 13 amino acids. The CDR3 loop reads CSASWEGGEKLFF. Written as DNA, the CDR3 is TGCAGTGCTAGTTGGGAGGGGGGCGAAAAACTGTTTTTT.

A few counts support this clonotype. V and J are TRBV29-1 and TRBJ1-3; D is uncertain. Trimming removed 4 bases at V and 6 bases at J, with 10 bases between. The V gene's germline CDR1 is SQVTM and CDR2 ANQGSEA. This CDR3 region has 12 residues. This CDR3 is CSVVSGENTIYF. CDR3 bases: TGCAGCGTTGTATCTGGGGAAAACACCATATATTTT. Supplemented by reference TRBV29-1 and TRBJ1-3, the full variable domain reads SAVISQKPSRDICQRGTSLTIQCQVDSQVTMMFWYRQQPGQSLTLIATANQGSEATYESGFVIDKFPISRPNLTFSTLTVSNMSPEDSSIYLCSVVSGENTIYFGEGSWLTVV.